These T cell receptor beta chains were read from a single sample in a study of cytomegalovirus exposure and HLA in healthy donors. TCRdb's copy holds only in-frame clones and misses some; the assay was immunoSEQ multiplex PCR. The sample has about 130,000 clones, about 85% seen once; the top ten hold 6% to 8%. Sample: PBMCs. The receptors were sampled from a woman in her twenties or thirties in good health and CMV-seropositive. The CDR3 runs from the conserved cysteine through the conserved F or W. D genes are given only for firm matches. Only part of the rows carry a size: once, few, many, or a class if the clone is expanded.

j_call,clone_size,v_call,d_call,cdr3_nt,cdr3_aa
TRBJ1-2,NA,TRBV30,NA,TGTGCCTGGAGTCTTAACTATGGCTACACCTTC,CAWSLNYGYTF
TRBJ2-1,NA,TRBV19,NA,TGTGCCAGTAGTTTTCGGTTGGACAGTCAGGGTAATGAGCAGTTCTTC,CASSFRLDSQGNEQFF
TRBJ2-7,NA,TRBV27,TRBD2,TGTGCCAGCAGTTTAATGGGGACTACCGGCGAGCAGTACTTC,CASSLMGTTGEQYF
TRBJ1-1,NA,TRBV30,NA,TGTGCCTGGAGTGAGCTGGGAGGACCTGACACTGAAGCTTTCTTT,CAWSELGGPDTEAFF
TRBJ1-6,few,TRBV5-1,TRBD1,TGCGCCAGCAGCTTTTCCGGGACAGATAATTCACCCCTCCACTTT,CASSFSGTDNSPLHF
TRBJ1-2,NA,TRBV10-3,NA,TGTGCCATCAGTGATGGGAGATATGGGGACACCTTC,CAISDGRYGDTF
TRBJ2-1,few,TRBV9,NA,TGTGCCAGCAGCGTAGAATCAGGTAACAATGAGCAGTTCTTC,CASSVESGNNEQFF
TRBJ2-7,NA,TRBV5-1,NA,TGCGCCAGCAGCTTGGGTGTCGGCGGTCTCGAGCAGTACTTC,CASSLGVGGLEQYF
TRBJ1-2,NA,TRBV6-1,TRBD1,TGTGCCAGCAGTGAAACCCGGGGGACAGGGGCCTATGGCTACACCTTC,CASSETRGTGAYGYTF
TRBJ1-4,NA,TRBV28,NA,TGTGCCAGCACTACACTCACGTACCTAGGCCTGCATAATGAAAAACTGTTTTTT,CASTTLTYLGLHNEKLFF
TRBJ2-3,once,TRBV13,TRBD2,TGTGCCAGCAGCTTAGGACTAGCGGGGGGCCTCACAGATACGCAGTATTTT,CASSLGLAGGLTDTQYF
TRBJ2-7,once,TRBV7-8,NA,TGTGCCAGCAACGACCTTAGGGGAATTGGGGAGCAGTACTTC,CASNDLRGIGEQYF
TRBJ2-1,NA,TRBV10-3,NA,TGTGCCATCAGCCAGACAGACAATGAGCAGTTCTTC,CAISQTDNEQFF
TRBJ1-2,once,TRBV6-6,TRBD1,TGTGCCAGCAGAACTAGACAGGGGACGACCTATGGCTACACCTTC,CASRTRQGTTYGYTF
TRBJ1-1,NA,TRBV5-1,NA,TGCGCCAGCAGCTTGGCCTCGGACAGCCCTAACACTGAAGCTTTCTTT,CASSLASDSPNTEAFF
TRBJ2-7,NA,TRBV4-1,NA,TGCGCCAGCAGCCCCGGGACAGTGATAGGTAGCGGGGCTACCTACGAGCAGTACTTC,CASSPGTVIGSGATYEQYF
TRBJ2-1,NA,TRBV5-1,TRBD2,TGCGCCAGCAGCCAAGGCCGTAGCGGGAGGGCCGACAATGAGCAGTTCTTC,CASSQGRSGRADNEQFF
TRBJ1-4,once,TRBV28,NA,TGTGCCAGCAGCCTCCAACAGGCTGCAACTAATGAAAAACTGTTTTTT,CASSLQQAATNEKLFF
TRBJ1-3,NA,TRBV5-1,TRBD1,TGCGCCAGCAGCTCGCAGGGGGCCTCTGGAAACACCATATATTTT,CASSSQGASGNTIYF
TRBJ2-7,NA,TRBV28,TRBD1,TGTGCCAGCAGTTTAACCGGGACAGGGGCCTACGAGCAGTACTTC,CASSLTGTGAYEQYF
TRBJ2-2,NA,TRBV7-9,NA,TGTGCCAGCAGACCTACAGAGAACACCGGGGAGCTGTTTTTT,CASRPTENTGELFF
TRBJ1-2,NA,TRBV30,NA,TGTGCCTGGAGTGTAGACCCGAGAGGAAGCGGCTACACCTTC,CAWSVDPRGSGYTF
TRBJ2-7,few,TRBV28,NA,TGTGCCAGCAGTCCCCGCTCCTACGAGCAGTACTTC,CASSPRSYEQYF
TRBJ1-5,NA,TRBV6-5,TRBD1,TGTGCCAGCAGTCCTACAGGGGATAGCAATCAGCCCCAGCATTTT,CASSPTGDSNQPQHF
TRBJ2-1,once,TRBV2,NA,TGTGCCAGCAGTGTTTGGGCCTCAGGGGTGCAGTTCTTC,CASSVWASGVQFF
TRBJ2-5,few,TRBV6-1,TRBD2,TGTGCCAGCAGTGAATGGACGGGGGGGGGTAAAAGAGAGACCCAGTACTTC,CASSEWTGGGKRETQYF
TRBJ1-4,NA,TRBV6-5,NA,TGTGCCAGCAGGGGGGCAGGAGGAGAAAAACTGTTTTTT,CASRGAGGEKLFF
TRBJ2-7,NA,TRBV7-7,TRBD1,TGTGCCAGCAGCGCCTACAGGGGGGAGCAGTACTTC,CASSAYRGEQYF